Each of the 28 T cell receptor beta chains below was sequenced from the same sample in a study of identical twins. MiXCR, applied by TCRdb to the 5' RACE reads, yields one record per CDR3 protein. The sample lists more than 1.5 million distinct CDR3 sequences, around 33% occurring once. The source material was cord blood. These receptors all stem from a newborn girl in good health.

The genes are TRBV25-1 and TRBJ2-5; the match to TRBD2 covers 10 bases. This CDR3 has 16 amino acids. The V segment lost 2 bases and the J segment 1 base; nucleotides outside the gene matches: 4. Germline V lookup: CDR1 MGHDK, CDR2 SYGVNS. This CDR3 is CASSEQASGGQETQYF. CDR3 nucleotides: TGTGCCAGCAGTGAACAGGCTAGCGGGGGCCAAGAGACCCAGTACTTC. The full variable domain, completed using reference TRBV25-1 and TRBJ2-5, is EADIYQTPRYLVIGTGKKITLECSQTMGHDKMYWYQQDPGMELHLIHYSYGVNSTEKGDLSSESTVSRIRTEHFPLTLESARPSHTSQYLCASSEQASGGQETQYFGPGTRLLVL.

This clonotype was seen many times. The CDR3 region is CASRPRQDHTDTQYF. The CDR3 nucleotides read TGTGCCAGCAGGCCTCGACAGGACCACACAGATACGCAGTATTTT. The chain is built from TRBV28 and TRBJ2-3; tentatively, D is TRBD1 (6 bases). The CDR3 extends over 15 amino acids. The V end was cut by 6 bases, the J end by 2 bases, with 15 bases between. Germline-derived CDR1 and CDR2 are MDHEN and SYDVKM.

Worth noting for this clonotype: Since a much larger clone is just one base distant, this may be a read error. CDR3 region: CAGSWRGQETQYF. CDR3 bases: TGTGCCGGCAGTTGGAGAGGCCAAGAGACCCAGTACTTC. The gene calls are TRBV27 and TRBJ2-5; D call uncertain. There are 13 residues in the CDR3. Per germline, CDR1 MNHEY and CDR2 SMNVEV (reference sequence).

This clonotype was counted only a few times. This chain uses TRBV5-1 with TRBJ2-7; 10 bases fit TRBD2. V gave up 1 base and J gave up 7 bases; unmatched junction bases: 8. The CDR3 loop spans 15 amino acids. Germline CDR1 is SGHRS and CDR2 is YFSETQ. CDR3 nucleotide sequence: TGCGCCAGCAGCTTGCAGCTAGCGGGAGCGTGGGAGCAGTACTTC. It yields the protein CASSLQLAGAWEQYF.

The J gene is TRBJ2-2, the V gene TRBV20-1; 8 bases fit TRBD2. The germline CDR1 and CDR2 sequences are DFQATT and SNEGSKA (reference sequence). V trimming: 3 bases; J trimming: 1 base; junction bases outside the gene matches: 4. This CDR3 is 15 amino acids long. The CDR3 region is CSASDSGKNTGELFF. In nucleotides, the CDR3 is TGCAGTGCTAGCGATAGCGGGAAGAACACCGGGGAGCTGTTTTTT.

The chain has TRBV20-1 and TRBJ1-2; D is unresolved. The length of the CDR3 is 12 residues. Germline values: CDR1 DFQATT, CDR2 SNEGSKA (reference sequence). V was pared by 2 bases and J by 8 bases, with 12 bases between. The CDR3 spells CSARREGKGYTF. The DNA of the CDR3 is TGCAGTGCTAGACGAGAGGGAAAAGGCTACACCTTC.

This clonotype has a handful of counts. DNA of the CDR3: TGTGCCAGCAGCCAAGGGCCAGGGGAGGGCTACACCTTC. It is translated as CASSQGPGEGYTF. J is TRBJ1-2 and V is TRBV3-1; D is possibly TRBD1 (6 bases). Trimming left V 1 base short and J 8 bases short, with 11 bases between. The CDR3 totals 13 residues. In germline, CDR1 is LGHDT, CDR2 YNNKEL (reference sequence).

This chain uses TRBV6-6 with TRBJ1-4; no reliable D call. CDR3 length: 12 amino acids. From germline, CDR1 is MNHNY and CDR2 SVGAGI (reference sequence). The germline V and J ends were trimmed by 0 bases and 12 bases, with 8 bases remaining between them. The CDR3 loop reads CASSYSSQQLFF. The CDR3 DNA sequence: TGTGCCAGCAGTTACTCGAGTCAGCAACTGTTTTTT.

The chain recombines TRBV7-9 with TRBJ1-1; 8 bases agree with TRBD1. There are 15 residues in the CDR3. V shed 5 bases, J shed 6 bases, and the junction held 11 bases outside the gene matches. Germline V gives CDR1 SEHNR, CDR2 FQNEAQ (reference sequence). CDR3 nucleotides: TGTGCCAGCAGCGTTGACAGGGGCCTTACGGCTGAAGCTTTCTTT. Translating it yields CASSVDRGLTAEAFF.

To note about this clonotype: A much larger clone lies one base from this, so it may be a read error. V gene TRBV4-2 combines with J gene TRBJ2-5; D is uncertain. Trimming pared 4 bases from V and 11 bases from J, leaving 20 bases between. Germline V lookup: CDR1 LGHNA, CDR2 YNFKEQ. The CDR3 runs to 14 residues. The CDR3 coding sequence is TGTGCCAGCAGCCCAGCTGCAGTCCCCAGTGAGCAGTACTTC. Encoded protein: CASSPAAVPSEQYF.

The chain couples TRBV20-1 to TRBJ2-3; a possible D gene is TRBD1 (5 bases). Trimming left V 1 base short and J 4 bases short, with 9 bases between. The CDR3 extends over 13 amino acids. Germline CDR1 reads DFQATT; CDR2 reads SNEGSKA (reference sequence). The CDR3 nucleotides are TGCAGTGCTAGAGGATGGGGCGCAGATACGCAGTATTTT. Residues: CSARGWGADTQYF.

This clonotype was counted a few times. Compared with germline, one end of the junction differs, possibly owing to a read error. The chain employs TRBV5-1 and TRBJ2-4, with TRBD2 as a possible D gene (6 bases). The better agreement between TRBJ2-7 and the DNA end casts doubt on the J call. Germline-derived CDR1 and CDR2 are SGHRS and YFSETQ. CDR3 length: 13 amino acids. The chain's CDR3 is CANSLGGVYEQYF. The CDR3 DNA sequence: TGCGCCAACAGCTTGGGAGGAGTCTACGAGCAGTACTTC.

The genes are TRBV6-2 or TRBV6-3 and TRBJ1-6, with TRBD1 as a possible D gene (5 bases). The V gene's germline CDR1 is MNHEY and CDR2 SVGEGT. Trimming shortened V by 2 bases and J by 10 bases, and 15 bases separated the two germline ends. The CDR3 runs to 15 residues. The CDR3 DNA sequence: TGTGCCAGCAGTTACCGTCCAGGGAAAAACTCACCCCTCCACTTT. Translating it yields CASSYRPGKNSPLHF.

This clonotype turned up a few times. The rearrangement uses TRBV5-1 and TRBJ1-1; the match to TRBD1 covers 11 bases. Germline CDR1 and CDR2: SGHRS and YFSETQ. With 4 bases clipped from V and 1 base from J, the junction kept 12 bases outside the gene matches. The CDR3 contains 18 residues. Here the CDR3 DNA reads TGCGCCAGCAGCAAGGACAGGGGGCCCATTACACCGAACACTGAAGCTTTCTTT. This encodes CASSKDRGPITPNTEAFF.

This clonotype was recorded a few times. The chain couples TRBV18 to TRBJ1-2, with D possibly TRBD1 on 5 matching bases. V lost 2 bases, J lost 0 bases, and 10 bases lay in between. Germline V CDR1 and CDR2: KGHSH, LQKENI. This CDR3 has 15 amino acids. The CDR3 here is CASSPAQGANYGYTF. CDR3 nucleotides: TGTGCCAGCTCACCAGCTCAGGGAGCTAACTATGGCTACACCTTC.

The chain uses TRBV27 and TRBJ2-7, with D unresolved. The ends were cut back, 6 bases at V and 2 bases at J, with 11 bases in the middle. The CDR3 length is 13 residues. Germline lookup yields CDR1 MNHEY and CDR2 SMNVEV (reference sequence). The DNA for the CDR3 is TGTGCCAGCAGAAACTACGACACCTACGAGCAGTACTTC. Its protein product is CASRNYDTYEQYF.

This clonotype was detected only a few times. V usage is TRBV7-9 and J usage is TRBJ1-1, with D hard to call. Per germline, CDR1 SEHNR and CDR2 FQNEAQ (reference sequence). V shed 3 bases and J shed 7 bases, with 9 bases lying between them. The CDR3 covers 12 residues. The CDR3 sequence is CASSLSTVEAFF. The CDR3 DNA is TGTGCCAGCAGCTTGTCAACAGTTGAAGCTTTCTTT.

The gene calls are TRBV6-5 and TRBJ2-3; D ambiguous. Germline CDR1 is MNHEY and CDR2 is SVGAGI. Trimming removed 7 bases from V and 2 bases from J, with 13 bases in between. The CDR3 contains 14 residues. The CDR3 sequence: CASITGVNTDTQYF. In DNA form, the CDR3 reads TGTGCCAGCATCACGGGTGTAAACACAGATACGCAGTATTTT.

The chain uses TRBV5-1 and TRBJ2-3; 12 nucleotides line up with TRBD2. The CDR3 runs to 17 residues. The germline CDR1 and CDR2 sequences are SGHRS and YFSETQ. J lost 4 bases, V lost 5 bases, and 11 bases had no gene match. CDR3 in DNA: TGCGCCAGCAGAGCCCCGCGACTAGCGGGAGCCCCAGATACGCAGTATTTT. This encodes CASRAPRLAGAPDTQYF.

The sample holds a few counts of this clonotype. V is TRBV9 and J is TRBJ2-1, with TRBD2 identical over 11 bases. The CDR3 sequence is 15 residues long. J gave up 7 bases and V 2 bases, and 5 bases lay outside the gene matches. Germline-derived CDR1 and CDR2 are SGDLS and YYNGEE. The CDR3 protein is CASSVSGRALNEQFF. The CDR3 DNA reads TGTGCCAGCAGCGTTAGCGGGAGGGCCCTTAATGAGCAGTTCTTC.

The chain uses TRBV28 and TRBJ2-5; maybe TRBD1 (6 bases). This CDR3 comprises 14 residues. The germline V gene has CDR1 MDHEN and CDR2 SYDVKM. V dropped 3 bases and J dropped 5 bases, with 13 bases sitting between them. CDR3 amino acids: CASSFRRGRETQYF. The CDR3 DNA reads TGTGCCAGCAGTTTTCGCAGGGGCAGGGAGACCCAGTACTTC.

This clonotype occurred a few times. The chain combines TRBV3-1 with TRBJ2-3; tentatively, D is TRBD1 or TRBD2 (5 bases each). With 1 base removed from V and 6 bases from J, the gap between germline ends came to 14 bases. The CDR3 runs 15 residues. CDR1 is LGHDT, CDR2 YNNKEL, per germline (reference sequence). CDR3 DNA: TGTGCCAGCAGCCAAGGTCCGGGGCCGAGGGATACGCAGTATTTT. This sequence encodes CASSQGPGPRDTQYF.

V usage is TRBV7-9 and J usage is TRBJ2-2; D is ambiguous. Germline CDR1 and CDR2: SEHNR and FQNEAQ (reference sequence). Deletions cut 6 bases from V and 6 bases from J, with 11 bases between. CDR3 size: 13 residues. CDR3 nucleotide sequence: TGTGCCAGCAGTAAGAAGGGTCCCGGGGAGCTGTTTTTT. Its translation: CASSKKGPGELFF.

Of note for this clonotype: A much more abundant neighbour one base away suggests this may be a read error. The chain links TRBV7-2 to TRBJ2-5, with TRBD2 matching 8 bases. J lost 11 bases, V lost 3 bases, and 14 bases had no gene match. Germline V gene sequence: CDR1 SGHTA, CDR2 FQGNSA. The CDR3 has 15 residues. The CDR3 sequence: CASSFGLATFGKQYF. The CDR3 region has the DNA TGTGCCAGCAGCTTCGGACTAGCTACGTTCGGTAAGCAGTACTTC.

This clonotype was picked up a small number of times. Sequence at one end of the junction differs from germline and may be a read error. V and J are TRBV5-1 and TRBJ2-7; TRBD2 might be the D (6 bases). From germline, CDR1 is SGHRS and CDR2 YFSETQ. The CDR3 covers 15 residues. The CDR3 spells CASSFPRDSSYEQYF. As DNA, the CDR3 is TGTGCCAGCAGTTTCCCCAGGGACTCCTCCTACGAGCAGTACTTC.

The chain's CDR3 is CASSQDKVASGGSDTQYF. The CDR3, as DNA: TGCGCCAGCAGCCAAGATAAGGTTGCTAGCGGGGGCTCAGATACGCAGTATTTT. This sequence joins TRBV4-1 and TRBJ2-3, with 10 bases lining up with TRBD2. Trimming removed 0 bases from V and 4 bases from J; junction bases left unmatched: 10. The V gene's germline CDR1 is MGHRA and CDR2 YSYEKL. CDR3 length equals 18 residues.

This chain joins TRBV7-9 and TRBJ1-5; D gene uncertain. The V gene lost 5 bases and the J gene lost 2 bases, with 13 bases spanning the gap. The germline V gene encodes CDR1 SEHNR and CDR2 FQNEAQ (reference sequence). The CDR3 totals 15 residues. CDR3 loop: CASSAKSGRNQPQHF. The DNA of the CDR3 is TGTGCCAGCAGCGCCAAGTCGGGTCGCAATCAGCCCCAGCATTTT. The full variable domain, completed using reference TRBV7-9 and TRBJ1-5, is DTGVSQNPRHKITKRGQNVTFRCDPISEHNRLYWYRQTLGQGPEFLTYFQNEAQLEKSRLLSDRFSAERPKGSFSTLEIQRTEQGDSAMYLCASSAKSGRNQPQHFGDGTRLSIL.

The V call is TRBV7-2, the J call TRBJ2-1; 13 bases align to TRBD2. This CDR3 contains 15 residues. CDR1 SGHTA and CDR2 FQGNSA come from the germline V gene. Trimming cost V 3 bases and J 7 bases; bases outside gene matches: 3. The CDR3 region has the DNA TGTGCCAGCAGCTTTTGGACTAGCGGGAGAAATGAGCAGTTCTTC. Its translation: CASSFWTSGRNEQFF.